Below, 2 T cell receptor beta chains from the same sample are listed, as sequenced in a study of T-cell memory formation after mild COVID-19. TCRdb independently ran MiXCR on the 5' RACE reads; one entry per CDR3 protein. The sample includes 250,000 to 300,000 distinct CDR3 sequences, 16% of them seen just once. The sequenced sample was PBMCs or a T cell subset sorted from them (not recorded which). The receptor source for this set is a man aged 18 to 30 who had mild COVID-19 (a few samples of this study predate the infection). Cell type and time point are not known.

The CDR3 nucleotides are TGCGCCAGCAGCGACAGGGGGCGGGGGATGAACACTGAAGCTTTCTTT. Its protein product is CASSDRGRGMNTEAFF. The chain links TRBV5-1 to TRBJ1-1; 10 positions agree with TRBD1. Germline-derived CDR1 and CDR2 are SGHRS and YFSETQ. The CDR3 is 16 residues long. J was trimmed by 0 bases and V by 4 bases; bases with no gene match: 6.

This clonotype was counted only a few times. V and J are TRBV12-5 and TRBJ1-2; 7 bases map to TRBD1. The ends lost 6 bases at V and 4 bases at J; junction bases unmatched: 11. Per germline, CDR1 LGHNT and CDR2 FRNRAP. This CDR3 has 15 amino acids. This CDR3 reads CASGSSDRAFYGYTF. CDR3 nucleotides: TGTGCTAGTGGCAGCTCCGACAGGGCCTTCTATGGCTACACCTTC.